Listed below are T cell receptor beta chains from one sample, sequenced in a study of CD8 T cells in Susac syndrome. TCRdb independently ran MiXCR on the immunoSEQ multiplex PCR reads; one entry per CDR3 protein. The table shows some 190,000 distinct CDR3 sequences, with 90% to 96% occurring only once. The specimen sequenced was CD4+ T cells from PBMCs. These receptors all come from a human donor with multiple sclerosis. The CDR3 runs from the conserved cysteine through the conserved F or W. The D gene is left open where the match is weak. Some rows mark clone size as missing; the rest say once, few, many or name a class of expanded clone.

clone_size | j_call | d_call | v_call | cdr3_aa | cdr3_nt
- | TRBJ2-2 | - | TRBV6-2/TRBV6-3 | CASSPDPDISRTGELFF | TGTGCCAGCAGCCCTGACCCCGACATTAGCAGGACCGGGGAGCTGTTTTTT
- | TRBJ1-2 | - | TRBV7-9 | CASSLNSNYGYTF | TGTGCCAGCAGCTTGAACTCTAACTATGGCTACACCTTC
- | TRBJ2-5 | TRBD2 | TRBV20-1 | CSARVLAGMETQYF | TGCAGTGCTAGAGTGCTAGCGGGGATGGAGACCCAGTACTTC
few | TRBJ1-2 | - | TRBV3-1 | CASSPASYGYTF | TGTGCCAGCAGCCCTGCATCCTATGGCTACACCTTC
once | TRBJ2-7 | TRBD2 | TRBV28 | CASILSGGNGEQYF | TGTGCCAGCATTCTCAGCGGGGGGAATGGAGAGCAGTACTTC
- | TRBJ1-2 | - | TRBV4-2 | CASSQDMAVQTHGGYTF | TGTGCCAGCAGCCAAGATATGGCAGTCCAGACCCATGGAGGCTACACCTTC
once | TRBJ1-1 | - | TRBV4-1 | CASTPPGGAWTEAFF | TGCGCCAGCACCCCACCGGGGGGGGCATGGACTGAAGCTTTCTTT
- | TRBJ2-2 | TRBD1 | TRBV2 | CASRTGTGLTGELFF | TGTGCCAGCAGGACCGGGACAGGACTTACCGGGGAGCTGTTTTTT
- | TRBJ2-1 | TRBD1 | TRBV10-3 | CAITGQGRLNEQFF | TGTGCCATCACGGGACAGGGGAGGCTCAATGAGCAGTTCTTC
- | TRBJ2-7 | - | TRBV12-3/TRBV12-4 | CASKPGTNSYEQYF | TGTGCCAGCAAACCCGGGACAAATTCCTACGAGCAGTACTTC
- | TRBJ2-2 | TRBD1 | TRBV14 | CASSQGQGYAGELFF | TGTGCCAGCAGCCAGGGACAGGGCTACGCCGGGGAGCTGTTTTTT
- | TRBJ2-7 | - | TRBV28 | CASSLWNGYSYEQYF | TGTGCCAGCAGTTTATGGAACGGGTACTCCTACGAGCAGTACTTC
once | TRBJ1-1 | - | TRBV5-1 | CASSPPGTAEAFF | TGCGCCAGCAGCCCCCCGGGGACCGCTGAAGCTTTCTTT
- | TRBJ2-7 | - | TRBV14 | CASSPLGHLTYEQYF | TGTGCCAGCAGCCCATTGGGACACCTAACCTACGAGCAGTACTTC
- | TRBJ2-4 | - | TRBV12-5 | CASGRMRGGIQYF | TGTGCTAGTGGACGCATGAGGGGAGGCATTCAGTACTTC
- | TRBJ2-1 | - | TRBV3-1 | CASSQARNPRGEQFF | TGTGCCAGCAGCCAAGCTAGAAACCCTAGGGGTGAGCAGTTCTTC
- | TRBJ1-3 | TRBD1 | TRBV29-1 | CSVEEGQGRNTIYF | TGCAGCGTTGAAGAGGGACAGGGAAGAAACACCATATATTTT
- | TRBJ2-1 | - | TRBV19 | CASSIDSRQHLNTEQFF | TGTGCCAGTAGTATAGATAGTCGACAGCACCTGAACACGGAGCAGTTCTTC
- | TRBJ2-7 | - | TRBV19 | CASSIAGRISYEQYF | TGTGCCAGTAGTATAGCAGGGCGAATCTCCTACGAGCAGTACTTC
- | TRBJ2-5 | - | TRBV4-2 | CASSQVSNGETQYF | TGTGCCAGCAGCCAAGTTTCGAACGGGGAGACCCAGTACTTC
- | TRBJ2-7 | - | TRBV5-6 | CASGGQGPYEQYF | TGTGCCAGCGGCGGGCAGGGCCCCTACGAGCAGTACTTC
- | TRBJ1-5 | - | TRBV30 | CAWSDGDHQPQHF | TGTGCCTGGAGTGATGGGGATCATCAGCCCCAGCATTTT
few | TRBJ2-7 | TRBD2 | TRBV5-1 | CASSLAGGEQYF | TGTGCCAGCAGTTTAGCGGGAGGGGAGCAGTACTTC